The source of this TCR beta chain is a study of cytomegalovirus exposure and HLA in healthy donors. Notes on this clone: Its antigen remains unidentified.

The PCR employed 60 Vbeta primers together with 13 Jbeta primers. Profiled with immunoSEQ multiplex PCR; TCRdb holds only in-frame clones, not every one. The profile shows about 110,000 clones, less than 85% of them singletons. Study results and limitations: Overall, roughly 160 TCR beta chains were annotated as cytomegalovirus-associated.

The source is a man younger than 40 in good health and CMV-seropositive. The specimen sequenced was PBMCs.

The CDR3 is CAIRSLGSRNNEQFF. The CDR3 nucleotides read TGTGCCATCAGGTCTCTGGGGAGCCGCAACAATGAGCAGTTCTTC. The V gene is TRBV10-3, the J gene TRBJ2-1; D is perhaps TRBD2 (5 bases). The CDR3 is 15 residues long. Germline lookup yields CDR1 ENHRY and CDR2 SYGVKD. The V and J ends lost 6 bases and 5 bases respectively, with 17 bases between them.